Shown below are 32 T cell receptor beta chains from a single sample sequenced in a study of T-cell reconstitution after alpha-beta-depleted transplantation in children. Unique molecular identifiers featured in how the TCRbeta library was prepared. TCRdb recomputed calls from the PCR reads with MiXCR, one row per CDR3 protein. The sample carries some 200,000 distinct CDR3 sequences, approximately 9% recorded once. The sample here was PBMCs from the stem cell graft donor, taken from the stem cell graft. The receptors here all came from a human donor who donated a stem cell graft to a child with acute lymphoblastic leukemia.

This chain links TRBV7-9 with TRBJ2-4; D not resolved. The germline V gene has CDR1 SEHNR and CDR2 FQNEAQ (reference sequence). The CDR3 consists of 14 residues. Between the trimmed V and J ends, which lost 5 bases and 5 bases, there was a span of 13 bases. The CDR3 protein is CASSLPGRENIQYF. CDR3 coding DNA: TGTGCCAGCAGCCTCCCCGGGCGAGAAAACATTCAGTACTTC.

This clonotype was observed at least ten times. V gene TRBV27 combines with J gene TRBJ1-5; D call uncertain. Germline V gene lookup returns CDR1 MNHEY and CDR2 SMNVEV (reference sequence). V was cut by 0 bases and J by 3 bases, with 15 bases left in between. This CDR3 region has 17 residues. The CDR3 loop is CASSLSGRAGSNQPQHF. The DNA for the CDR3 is TGTGCCAGCAGTTTATCGGGGAGGGCTGGGTCCAATCAGCCCCAGCATTTT.

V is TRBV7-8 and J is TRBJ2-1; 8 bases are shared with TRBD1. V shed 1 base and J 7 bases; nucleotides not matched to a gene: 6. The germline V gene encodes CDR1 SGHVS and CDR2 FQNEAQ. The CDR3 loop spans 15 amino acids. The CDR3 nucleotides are TGTGCCAGCAGCTTAGACGCAGGGGGCTGGAATGAGCAGTTCTTC. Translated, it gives CASSLDAGGWNEQFF.

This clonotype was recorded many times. CDR3: CASSRTTGTNQPQHF. The CDR3 coding sequence is TGTGCCAGCTCTAGGACAACAGGGACCAATCAGCCCCAGCATTTT. V usage is TRBV6-5 and J usage is TRBJ1-5; D may be TRBD1 (6 bases). The germline CDR1 and CDR2 sequences are MNHEY and SVGAGI. V dropped 8 bases and J dropped 3 bases, with 17 bases sitting between them. The CDR3 loop spans 15 amino acids.

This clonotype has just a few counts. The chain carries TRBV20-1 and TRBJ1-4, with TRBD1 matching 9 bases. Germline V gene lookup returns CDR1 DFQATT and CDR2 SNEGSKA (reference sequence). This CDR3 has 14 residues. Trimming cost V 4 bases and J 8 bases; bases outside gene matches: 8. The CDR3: CSAITGQGEEKLFF. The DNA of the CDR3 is TGCAGTGCTATCACGGGACAGGGCGAGGAAAAACTGTTTTTT.

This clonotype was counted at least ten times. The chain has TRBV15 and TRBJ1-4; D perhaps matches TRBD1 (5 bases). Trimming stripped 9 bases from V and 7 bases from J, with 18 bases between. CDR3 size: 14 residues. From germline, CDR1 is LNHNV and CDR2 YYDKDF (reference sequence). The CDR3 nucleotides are TGTGCCACGACGGAGCAGGGAGGAGGTGAAAAACTGTTTTTT. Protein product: CATTEQGGGEKLFF.

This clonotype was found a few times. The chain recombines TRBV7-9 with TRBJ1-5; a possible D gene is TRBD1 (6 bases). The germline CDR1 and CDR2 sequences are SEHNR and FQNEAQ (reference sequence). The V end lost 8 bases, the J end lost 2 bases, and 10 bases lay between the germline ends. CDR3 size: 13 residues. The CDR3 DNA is TGTGCCAGCGGGGGGGCCGGCAATCAGCCCCAGCATTTT. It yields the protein CASGGAGNQPQHF.

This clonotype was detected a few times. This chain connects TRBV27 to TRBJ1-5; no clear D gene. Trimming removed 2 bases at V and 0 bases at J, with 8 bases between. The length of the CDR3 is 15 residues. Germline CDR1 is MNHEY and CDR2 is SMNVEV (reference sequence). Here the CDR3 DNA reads TGTGCCAGCAGTTTAAGAGCGAATAGCAATCAGCCCCAGCATTTT. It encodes CASSLRANSNQPQHF.

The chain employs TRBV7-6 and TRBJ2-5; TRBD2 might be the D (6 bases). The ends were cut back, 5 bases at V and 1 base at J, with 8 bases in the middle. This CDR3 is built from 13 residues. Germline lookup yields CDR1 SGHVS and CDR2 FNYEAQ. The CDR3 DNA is TGTGCCAGCAGCCGGGGGTTCCAAGAGACCCAGTACTTC. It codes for CASSRGFQETQYF.

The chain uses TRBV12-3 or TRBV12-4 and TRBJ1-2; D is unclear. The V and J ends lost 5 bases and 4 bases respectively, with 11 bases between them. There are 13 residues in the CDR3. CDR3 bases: TGTGCCAGCAGTAGCGCGGCCTCCTATGGCTACACCTTC. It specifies CASSSAASYGYTF.

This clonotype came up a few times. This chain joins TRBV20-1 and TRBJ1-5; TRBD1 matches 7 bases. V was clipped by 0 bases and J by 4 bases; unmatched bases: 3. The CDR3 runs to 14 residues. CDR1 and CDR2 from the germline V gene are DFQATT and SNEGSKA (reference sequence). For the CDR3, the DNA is TGCAGTGCTAGAGAATCGGGACAGAATCAGCCCCAGCATTTT. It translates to CSARESGQNQPQHF.

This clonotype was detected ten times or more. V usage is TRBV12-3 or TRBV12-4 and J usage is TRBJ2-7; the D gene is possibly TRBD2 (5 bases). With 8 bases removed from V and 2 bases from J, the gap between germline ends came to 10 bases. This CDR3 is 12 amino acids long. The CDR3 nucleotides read TGTGCCAGCGCCAAACTAGCCTACGAGCAGTACTTC. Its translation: CASAKLAYEQYF.

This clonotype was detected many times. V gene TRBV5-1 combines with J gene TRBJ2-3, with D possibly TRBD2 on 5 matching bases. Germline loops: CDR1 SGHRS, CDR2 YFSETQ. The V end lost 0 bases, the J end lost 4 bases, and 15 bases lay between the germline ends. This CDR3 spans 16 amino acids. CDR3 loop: CASSLGSPGRADTQYF. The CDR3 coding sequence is TGCGCCAGCAGCTTGGGCTCCCCCGGGCGGGCAGATACGCAGTATTTT.

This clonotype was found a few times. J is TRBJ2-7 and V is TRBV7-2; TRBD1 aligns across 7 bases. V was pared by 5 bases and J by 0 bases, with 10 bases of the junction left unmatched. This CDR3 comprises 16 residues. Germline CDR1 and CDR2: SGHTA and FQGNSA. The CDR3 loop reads CASSPFGQELSYEQYF. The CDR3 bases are TGTGCCAGCAGCCCCTTCGGACAGGAGCTCTCCTACGAGCAGTACTTC.

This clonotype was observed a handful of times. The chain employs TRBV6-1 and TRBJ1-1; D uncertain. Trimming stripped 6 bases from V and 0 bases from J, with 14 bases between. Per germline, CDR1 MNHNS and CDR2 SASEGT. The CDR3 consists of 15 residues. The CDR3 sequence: CASSVTLPMNTEAFF. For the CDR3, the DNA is TGTGCCAGCAGCGTAACTCTACCAATGAACACTGAAGCTTTCTTT.

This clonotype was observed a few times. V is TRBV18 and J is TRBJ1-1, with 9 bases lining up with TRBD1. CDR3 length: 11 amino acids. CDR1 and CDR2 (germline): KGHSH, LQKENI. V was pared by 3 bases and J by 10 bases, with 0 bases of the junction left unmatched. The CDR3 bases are TGTGCCAGCTCACCGGACAGGGGAGCTTTCTTT. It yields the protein CASSPDRGAFF. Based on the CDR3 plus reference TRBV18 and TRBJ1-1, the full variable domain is NAGVMQNPRHLVRRRGQEARLRCSPMKGHSHVYWYRQLPEEGLKFMVYLQKENIIDESGMPKERFSAEFPKEGPSILRIQQVVRGDSAAYFCASSPDRGAFFGQGTRLTVV.

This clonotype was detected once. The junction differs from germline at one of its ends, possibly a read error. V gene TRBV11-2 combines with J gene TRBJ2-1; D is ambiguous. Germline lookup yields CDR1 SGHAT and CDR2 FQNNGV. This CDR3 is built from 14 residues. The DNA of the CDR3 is TGTGCCAGCAGCTTTTTGGCACACTACTATGAGCAGTTCTTC. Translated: CASSFLAHYYEQFF.

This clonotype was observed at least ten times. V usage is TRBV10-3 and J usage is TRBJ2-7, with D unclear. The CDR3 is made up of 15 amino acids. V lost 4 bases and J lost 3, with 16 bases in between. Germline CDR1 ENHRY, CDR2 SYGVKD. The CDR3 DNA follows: TGTGCCATCAGTGGATACGAGACTCAGGACTACGAGCAGTACTTC. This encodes CAISGYETQDYEQYF.

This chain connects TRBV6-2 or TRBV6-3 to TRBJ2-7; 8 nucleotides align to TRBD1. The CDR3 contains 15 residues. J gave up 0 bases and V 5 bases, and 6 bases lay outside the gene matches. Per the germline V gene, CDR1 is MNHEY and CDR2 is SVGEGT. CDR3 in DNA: TGTGCCAGCAGTAACCCAGGGGGCGGCTCCTACGAGCAGTACTTC. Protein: CASSNPGGGSYEQYF.

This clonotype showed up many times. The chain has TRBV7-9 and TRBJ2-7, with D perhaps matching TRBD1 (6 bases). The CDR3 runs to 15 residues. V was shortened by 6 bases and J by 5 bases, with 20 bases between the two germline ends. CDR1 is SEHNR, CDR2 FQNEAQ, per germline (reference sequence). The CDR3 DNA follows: TGTGCCAGCAGTCTAGGGGGAACAGGGAGTAACGAGCAGTACTTC. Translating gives CASSLGGTGSNEQYF.

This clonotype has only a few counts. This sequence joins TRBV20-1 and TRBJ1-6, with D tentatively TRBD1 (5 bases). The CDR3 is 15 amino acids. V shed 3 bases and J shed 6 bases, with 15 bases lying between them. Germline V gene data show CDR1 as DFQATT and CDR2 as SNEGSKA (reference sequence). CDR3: CSARTSGMGNSPLHF. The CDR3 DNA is TGCAGTGCTAGGACCTCAGGGATGGGTAATTCACCCCTCCACTTT.

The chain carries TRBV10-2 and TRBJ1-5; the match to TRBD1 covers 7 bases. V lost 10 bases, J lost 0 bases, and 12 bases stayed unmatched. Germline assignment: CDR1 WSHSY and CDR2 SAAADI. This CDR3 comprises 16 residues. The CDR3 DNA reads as TGCGCCACCTCGTCCCCGGGGGACAGTAGCAATCAGCCCCAGCATTTT. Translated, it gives CATSSPGDSSNQPQHF.

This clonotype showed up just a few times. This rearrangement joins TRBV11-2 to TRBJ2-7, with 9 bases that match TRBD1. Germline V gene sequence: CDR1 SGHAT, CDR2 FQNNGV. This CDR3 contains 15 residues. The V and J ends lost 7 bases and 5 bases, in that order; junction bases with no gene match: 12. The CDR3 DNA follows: TGTGCCAGCACCCAACGGGACAGGGTGGGAGACGAGCAGTACTTC. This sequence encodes CASTQRDRVGDEQYF.

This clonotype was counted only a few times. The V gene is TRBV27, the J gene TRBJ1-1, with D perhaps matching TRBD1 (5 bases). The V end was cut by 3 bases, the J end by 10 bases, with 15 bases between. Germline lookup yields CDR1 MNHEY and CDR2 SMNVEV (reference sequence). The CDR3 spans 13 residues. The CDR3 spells CASSLGGLQVAFF. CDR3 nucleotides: TGTGCCAGCAGTTTGGGGGGACTCCAGGTAGCTTTCTTT.

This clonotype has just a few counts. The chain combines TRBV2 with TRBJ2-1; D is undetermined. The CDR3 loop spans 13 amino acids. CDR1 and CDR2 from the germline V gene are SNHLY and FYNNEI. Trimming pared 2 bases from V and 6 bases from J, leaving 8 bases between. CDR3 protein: CASSERTVNEQFF. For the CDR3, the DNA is TGTGCCAGCAGTGAACGGACGGTCAATGAGCAGTTCTTC.

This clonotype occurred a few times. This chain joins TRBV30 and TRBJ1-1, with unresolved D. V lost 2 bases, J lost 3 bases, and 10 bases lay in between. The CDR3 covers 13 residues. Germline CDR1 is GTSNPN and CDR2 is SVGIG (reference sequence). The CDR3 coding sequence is TGTGCCTGGAGTCGAACAGCGTACACTGAAGCTTTCTTT. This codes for CAWSRTAYTEAFF.

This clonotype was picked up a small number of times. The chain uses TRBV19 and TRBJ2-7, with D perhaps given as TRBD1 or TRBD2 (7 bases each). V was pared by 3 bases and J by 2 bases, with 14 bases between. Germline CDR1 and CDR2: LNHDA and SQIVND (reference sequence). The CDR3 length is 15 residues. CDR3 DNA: TGTGCCAGTAGTATCTATCCAGGGGGGGCCTACGAGCAGTACTTC. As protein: CASSIYPGGAYEQYF.

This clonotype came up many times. The CDR3 bases are TGTGCCAGCAGCCCCCGAGACAGGGGGGCAGAGACCCAGTACTTC. It encodes CASSPRDRGAETQYF. J is TRBJ2-5 and V is TRBV7-7, with TRBD1 matching over 9 bases. Germline V lookup: CDR1 SSHAT, CDR2 FNYEAQ (reference sequence). The CDR3 is 15 residues long. Trimming took 5 bases from V and 4 from J; bases not matched to a gene: 8.

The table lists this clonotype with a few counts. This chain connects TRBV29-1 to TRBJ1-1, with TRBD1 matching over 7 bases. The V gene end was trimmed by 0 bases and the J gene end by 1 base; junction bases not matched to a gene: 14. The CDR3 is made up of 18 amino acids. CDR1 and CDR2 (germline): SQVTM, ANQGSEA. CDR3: CSVEDLGTDILTNTEAFF. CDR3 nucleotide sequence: TGCAGCGTTGAAGATCTTGGGACAGATATACTAACGAACACTGAAGCTTTCTTT.

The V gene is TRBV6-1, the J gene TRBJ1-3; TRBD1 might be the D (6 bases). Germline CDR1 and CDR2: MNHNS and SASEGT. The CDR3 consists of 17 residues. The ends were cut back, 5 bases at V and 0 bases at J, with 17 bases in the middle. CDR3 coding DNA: TGTGCCAGCAGTCTAAACAGGGCTTCCAACTCTGGAAACACCATATATTTT. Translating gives CASSLNRASNSGNTIYF.

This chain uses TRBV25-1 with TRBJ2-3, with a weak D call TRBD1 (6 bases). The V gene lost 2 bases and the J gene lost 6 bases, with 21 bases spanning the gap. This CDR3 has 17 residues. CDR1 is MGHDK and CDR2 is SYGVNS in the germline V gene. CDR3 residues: CASSEMGAPTGRDTQYF. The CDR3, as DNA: TGTGCCAGCAGTGAAATGGGGGCCCCGACGGGCCGGGATACGCAGTATTTT.

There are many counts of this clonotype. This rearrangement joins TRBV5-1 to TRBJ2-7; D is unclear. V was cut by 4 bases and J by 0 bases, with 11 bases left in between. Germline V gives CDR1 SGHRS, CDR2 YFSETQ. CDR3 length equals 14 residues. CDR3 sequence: CASSLTASSYEQYF. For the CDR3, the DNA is TGCGCCAGCAGCCTTACGGCTTCCTCCTACGAGCAGTACTTC.